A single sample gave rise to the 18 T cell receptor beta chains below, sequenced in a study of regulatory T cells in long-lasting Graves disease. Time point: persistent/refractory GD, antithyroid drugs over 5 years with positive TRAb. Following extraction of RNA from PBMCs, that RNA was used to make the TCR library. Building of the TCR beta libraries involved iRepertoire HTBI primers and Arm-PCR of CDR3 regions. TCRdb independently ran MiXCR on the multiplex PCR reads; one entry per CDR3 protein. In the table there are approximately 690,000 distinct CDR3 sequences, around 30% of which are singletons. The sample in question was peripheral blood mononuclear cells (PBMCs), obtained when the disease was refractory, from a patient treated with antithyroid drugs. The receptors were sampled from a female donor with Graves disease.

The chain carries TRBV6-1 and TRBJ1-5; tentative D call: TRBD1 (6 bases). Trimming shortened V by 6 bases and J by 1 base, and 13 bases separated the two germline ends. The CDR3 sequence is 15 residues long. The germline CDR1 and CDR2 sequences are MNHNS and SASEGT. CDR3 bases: TGTGCCAGCAGGAAACCGACAGGAAGCAATCAGCCCCAGCATTTT. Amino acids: CASRKPTGSNQPQHF.

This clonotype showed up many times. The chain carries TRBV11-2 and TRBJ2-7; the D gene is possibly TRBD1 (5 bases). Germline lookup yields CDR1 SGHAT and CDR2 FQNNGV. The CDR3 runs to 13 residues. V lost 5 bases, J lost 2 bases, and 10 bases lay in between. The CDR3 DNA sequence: TGTGCCAGCAGCCTTTACAGGACCTACGAGCAGTACTTC. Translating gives CASSLYRTYEQYF.

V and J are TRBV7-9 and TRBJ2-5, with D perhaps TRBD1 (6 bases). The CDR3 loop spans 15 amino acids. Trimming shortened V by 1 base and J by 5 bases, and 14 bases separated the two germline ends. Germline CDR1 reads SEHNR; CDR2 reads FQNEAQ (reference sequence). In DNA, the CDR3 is TGTGCCAGCAGCTTAGGGGGACAAAGATGGGAGACCCAGTACTTC. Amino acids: CASSLGGQRWETQYF.

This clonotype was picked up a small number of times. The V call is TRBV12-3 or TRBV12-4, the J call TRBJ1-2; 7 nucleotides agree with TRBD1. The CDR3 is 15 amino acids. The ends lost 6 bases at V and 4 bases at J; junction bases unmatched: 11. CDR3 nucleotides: TGTGCCAGCAGGGCCCCCGGGACAGTGTTCTATGGCTACACCTTC. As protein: CASRAPGTVFYGYTF.

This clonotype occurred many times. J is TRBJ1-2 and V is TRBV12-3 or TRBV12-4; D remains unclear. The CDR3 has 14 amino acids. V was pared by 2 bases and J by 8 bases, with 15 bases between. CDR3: CASSLRGRPGGYTF. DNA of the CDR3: TGTGCCAGCAGTTTACGAGGGCGCCCCGGCGGCTACACCTTC.

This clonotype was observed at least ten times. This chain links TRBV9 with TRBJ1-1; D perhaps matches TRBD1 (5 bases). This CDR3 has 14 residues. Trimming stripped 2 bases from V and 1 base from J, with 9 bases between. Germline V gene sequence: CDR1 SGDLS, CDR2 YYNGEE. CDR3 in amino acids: CASSVGGANTEAFF. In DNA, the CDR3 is TGTGCCAGCAGCGTCGGGGGTGCGAACACTGAAGCTTTCTTT.

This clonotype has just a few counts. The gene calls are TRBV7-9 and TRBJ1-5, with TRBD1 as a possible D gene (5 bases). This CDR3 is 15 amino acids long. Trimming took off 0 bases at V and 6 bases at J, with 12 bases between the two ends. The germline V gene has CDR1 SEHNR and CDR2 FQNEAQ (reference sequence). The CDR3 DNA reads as TGTGCCAGCAGCTTAGCTTTCCAGGGACCTCAGCCCCAGCATTTT. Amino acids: CASSLAFQGPQPQHF.

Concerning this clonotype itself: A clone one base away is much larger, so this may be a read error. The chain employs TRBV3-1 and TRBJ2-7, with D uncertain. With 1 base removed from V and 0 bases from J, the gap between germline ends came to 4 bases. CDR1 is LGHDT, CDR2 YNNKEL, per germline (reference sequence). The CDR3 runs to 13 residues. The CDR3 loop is CASSQGVSYEQYF. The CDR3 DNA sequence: TGTGCCAGCAGCCAAGGGGTCTCCTACGAGCAGTACTTC.

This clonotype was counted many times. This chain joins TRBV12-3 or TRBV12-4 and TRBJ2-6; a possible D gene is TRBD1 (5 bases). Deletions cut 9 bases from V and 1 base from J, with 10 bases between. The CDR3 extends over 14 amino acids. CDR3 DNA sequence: TGTGCCAGTCGTGACAGTTCTGGGGCCAACGTCCTGACTTTC. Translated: CASRDSSGANVLTF.

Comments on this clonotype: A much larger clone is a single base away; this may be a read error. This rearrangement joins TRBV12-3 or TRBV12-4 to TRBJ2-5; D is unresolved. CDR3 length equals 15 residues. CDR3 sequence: CVSSLHGPSVGTQYF. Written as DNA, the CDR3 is TGTGTCAGCAGTCTGCACGGACCGTCCGTAGGGACCCAGTACTTC.

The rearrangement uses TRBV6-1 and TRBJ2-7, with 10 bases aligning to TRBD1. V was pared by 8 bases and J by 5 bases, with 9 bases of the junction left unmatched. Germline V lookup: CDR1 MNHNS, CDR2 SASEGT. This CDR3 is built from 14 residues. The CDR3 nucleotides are TGTGCCAGCGCTCGGGACAGGGGCGCCCACGAGCAGTACTTC. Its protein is CASARDRGAHEQYF.

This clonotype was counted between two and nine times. The DNA for the CDR3 is TGCGCCAGCAGCACGGACAGGGGGCTTAGTGGCTACACCTTC. Translation gives CASSTDRGLSGYTF. The chain is built from TRBV5-1 and TRBJ1-2; 11 bases agree with TRBD1. This CDR3 comprises 14 residues. Germline CDR1 and CDR2: SGHRS and YFSETQ. V gave up 4 bases and J gave up 7 bases; unmatched junction bases: 6.

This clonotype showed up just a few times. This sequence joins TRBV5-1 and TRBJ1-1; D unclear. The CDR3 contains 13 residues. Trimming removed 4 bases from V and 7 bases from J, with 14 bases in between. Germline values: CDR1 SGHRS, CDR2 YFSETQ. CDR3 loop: CASSLRPAFEAFF. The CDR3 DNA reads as TGCGCCAGCAGCCTGCGGCCCGCGTTTGAAGCTTTCTTT.

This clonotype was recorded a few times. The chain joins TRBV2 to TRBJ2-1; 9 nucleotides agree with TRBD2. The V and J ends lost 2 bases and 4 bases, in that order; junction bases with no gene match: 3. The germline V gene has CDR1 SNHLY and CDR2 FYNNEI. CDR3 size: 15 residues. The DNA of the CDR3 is TGTGCCAGCAGTGAATTGGCGGGAGGGTACAATGAGCAGTTCTTC. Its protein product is CASSELAGGYNEQFF.

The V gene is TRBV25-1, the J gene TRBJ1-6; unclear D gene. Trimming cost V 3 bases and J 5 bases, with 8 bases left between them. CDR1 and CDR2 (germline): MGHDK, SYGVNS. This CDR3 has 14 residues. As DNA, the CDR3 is TGTGCCAGCAGTGACCCAGCGAATAATTCACCCCTCCACTTT. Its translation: CASSDPANNSPLHF. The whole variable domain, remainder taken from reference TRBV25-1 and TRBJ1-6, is EADIYQTPRYLVIGTGKKITLECSQTMGHDKMYWYQQDPGMELHLIHYSYGVNSTEKGDLSSESTVSRIRTEHFPLTLESARPSHTSQYLCASSDPANNSPLHFGNGTRLTVT.

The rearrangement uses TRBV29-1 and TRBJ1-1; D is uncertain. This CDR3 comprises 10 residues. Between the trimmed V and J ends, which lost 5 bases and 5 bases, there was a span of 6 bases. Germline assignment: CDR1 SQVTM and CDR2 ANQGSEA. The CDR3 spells CSVMETEAFF. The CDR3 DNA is TGCAGCGTTATGGAGACTGAAGCTTTCTTT.

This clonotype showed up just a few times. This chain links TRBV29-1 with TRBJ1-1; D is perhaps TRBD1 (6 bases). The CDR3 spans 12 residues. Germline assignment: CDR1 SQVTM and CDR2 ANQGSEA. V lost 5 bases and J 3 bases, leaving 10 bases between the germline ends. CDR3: CSVHRVDTEAFF. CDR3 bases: TGCAGCGTTCACAGGGTGGACACTGAAGCTTTCTTT.

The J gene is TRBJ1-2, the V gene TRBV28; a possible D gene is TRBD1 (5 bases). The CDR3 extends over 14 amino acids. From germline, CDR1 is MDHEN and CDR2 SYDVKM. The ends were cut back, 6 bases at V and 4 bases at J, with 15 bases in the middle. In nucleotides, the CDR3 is TGTGCCAGCAGGATAACGGACACCTCCTATGGCTACACCTTC. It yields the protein CASRITDTSYGYTF.